The present entry profiles one T cell receptor beta chain with its context. This CDR3 is also generated by other DNA sequences in the sample. The sample originates from a study of blood T cell repertoires in COVID-19. Study at large: There were acute and convalescent COVID-19 samples, and they came from the United States, Italy and Spain. Nucleic acid was either cDNA or gDNA, and it came from T cells, B-cell-depleted T cells, or PBMCs.

Methods used by the authors: Researchers report that nucleated cell counts were estimated from reference gene primer amplification. The method was immunoSEQ multiplex PCR; TCRdb's version includes in-frame clones alone and lacks a portion of them. The D gene and trimming were derived from the DNA, and the V and J assignments and clone size from that table. The profile shows under 250,000 clones, 70% to 90% of them singletons. This TCR was recovered from a woman between 40 and 55 years old with acute or convalescent COVID-19. The sample comprised peripheral blood.

The CDR3 DNA sequence: TGTGCCAGCAGTTACGCGACCAGGGGGAACACTGAAGCTTTCTTT. Encoded protein: CASSYATRGNTEAFF. This chain joins TRBV6-5 and TRBJ1-1, with TRBD1 as a possible D gene (6 bases). The CDR3 consists of 15 residues. V lost 2 bases, J lost 1 base, and 11 bases lay in between. From germline, CDR1 is MNHEY and CDR2 SVGAGI.